The present entry profiles one TCR beta chain with its context. Libraries were prepared by immunoSEQ multiplex PCR; TCRdb keeps only in-frame clonotypes and omits some of them. Here the sample spans hundreds of thousands of clones, about 91% being singletons. This entry is derived from a study of blood T cell repertoires in COVID-19. CDR1 SGHTA and CDR2 FQGNSA come from the germline V gene. V was shortened by 8 bases and J by 2 bases, with 8 bases between the two germline ends. This CDR3 region has 12 residues. The J gene is TRBJ2-3, the V gene TRBV7-2; no clear D gene. Sequenced: peripheral blood. This receptor was taken from a woman in her fifties or sixties with COVID-19, enrolled during active disease. The CDR3 DNA reads as TGTGCCAGCGGCGGATACACAGATACGCAGTATTTT. Translated, it gives CASGGYTDTQYF.